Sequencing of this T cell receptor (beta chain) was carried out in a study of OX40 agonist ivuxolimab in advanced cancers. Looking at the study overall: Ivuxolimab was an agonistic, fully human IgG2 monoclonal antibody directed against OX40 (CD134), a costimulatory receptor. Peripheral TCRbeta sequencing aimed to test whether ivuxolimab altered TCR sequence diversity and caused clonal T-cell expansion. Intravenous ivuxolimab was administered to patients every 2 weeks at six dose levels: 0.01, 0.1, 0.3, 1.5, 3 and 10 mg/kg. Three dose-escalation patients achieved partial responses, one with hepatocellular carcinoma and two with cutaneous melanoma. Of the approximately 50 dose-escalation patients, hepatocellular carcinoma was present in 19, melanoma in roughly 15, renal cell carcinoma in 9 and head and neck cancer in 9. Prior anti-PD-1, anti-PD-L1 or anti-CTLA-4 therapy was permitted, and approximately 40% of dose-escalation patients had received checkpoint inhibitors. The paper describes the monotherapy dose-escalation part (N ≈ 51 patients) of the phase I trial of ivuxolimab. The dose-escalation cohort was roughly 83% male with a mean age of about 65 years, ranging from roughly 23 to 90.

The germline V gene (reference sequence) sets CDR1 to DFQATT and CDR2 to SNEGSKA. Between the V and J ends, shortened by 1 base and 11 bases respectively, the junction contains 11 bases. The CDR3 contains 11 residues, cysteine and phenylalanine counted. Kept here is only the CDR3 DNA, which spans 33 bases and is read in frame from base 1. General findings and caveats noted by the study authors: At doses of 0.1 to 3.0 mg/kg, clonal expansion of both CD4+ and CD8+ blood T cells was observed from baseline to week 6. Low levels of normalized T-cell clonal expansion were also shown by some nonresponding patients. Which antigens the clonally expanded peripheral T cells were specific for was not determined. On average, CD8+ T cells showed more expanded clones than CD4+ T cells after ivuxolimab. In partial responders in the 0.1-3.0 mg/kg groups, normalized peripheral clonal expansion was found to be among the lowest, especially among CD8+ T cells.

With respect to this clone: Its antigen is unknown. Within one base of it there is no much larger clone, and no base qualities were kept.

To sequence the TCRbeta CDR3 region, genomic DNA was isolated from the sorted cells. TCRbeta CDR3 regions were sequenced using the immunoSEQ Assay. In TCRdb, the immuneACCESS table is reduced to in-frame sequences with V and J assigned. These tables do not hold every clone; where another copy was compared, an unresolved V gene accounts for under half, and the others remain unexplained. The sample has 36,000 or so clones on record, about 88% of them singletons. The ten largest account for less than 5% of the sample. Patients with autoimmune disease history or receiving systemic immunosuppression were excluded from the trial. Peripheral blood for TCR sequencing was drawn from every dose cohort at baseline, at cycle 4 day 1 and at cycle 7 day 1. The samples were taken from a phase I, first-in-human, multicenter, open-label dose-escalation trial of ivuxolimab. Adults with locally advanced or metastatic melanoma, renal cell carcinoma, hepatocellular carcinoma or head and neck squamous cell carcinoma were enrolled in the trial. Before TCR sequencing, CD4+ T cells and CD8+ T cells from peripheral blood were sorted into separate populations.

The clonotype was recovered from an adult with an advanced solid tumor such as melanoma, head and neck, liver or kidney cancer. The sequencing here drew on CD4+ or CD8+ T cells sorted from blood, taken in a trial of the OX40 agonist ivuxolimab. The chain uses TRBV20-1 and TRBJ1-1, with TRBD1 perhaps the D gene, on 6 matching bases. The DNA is TGCAGTGCTAGAGGCATAGGGGGGGCTTTCTTT. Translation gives CSARGIGGAFF.